This TCR beta chain was recovered during a study of T cells in Graves' hyperthyroidism and ophthalmopathy. The TCR beta CDR3 regions underwent amplification using RNA transcripts as the source. HTBI primers were the set used in a first-round RT-PCR of the TCR CDR3. TCRdb passed the multiplex PCR reads through MiXCR, listing each CDR3 protein once. There are about 600,000 distinct CDR3 sequences in the sample; about 16% occur only once, and less than 3.5% lies in the top ten. The V gene end was trimmed by 2 bases and the J gene end by 8 bases; junction bases not matched to a gene: 6. In germline, CDR1 is DFQATT, CDR2 SNEGSKA (reference sequence). This CDR3 contains 14 residues.

The chain recombines TRBV20-1 with TRBJ2-1, with 10 bases matching TRBD2. Sequencing was carried out using blood. This receptor was obtained from a woman between 40 and 55 years old with Graves' ophthalmopathy. CDR3 in DNA: TGCAGTGCTAGACGCACAGCGGGAGGGGATGAGCAGTTCTTC. This encodes CSARRTAGGDEQFF.